The T cell receptor beta chain described here comes from a study of CD4 T cells in relation to SARS-CoV-2 and coronaviruses. J lost 4 bases, V lost 4 bases, and 7 bases had no gene match. Germline assignment: CDR1 LNHDA and CDR2 SQIVND (reference sequence). This CDR3 is 15 amino acids long. Measured with immunoSEQ multiplex PCR; TCRdb has only the in-frame clones, and not every one. The sample records around 70,000 clones, 80% to 90% being singletons. CD4+ T cells from unexposed donors were obtained before the COVID-19 pandemic (2011-2018). V and J are TRBV19 and TRBJ1-2; 9 bases are shared with TRBD1. The sequence was obtained from a human donor in good health. Sequences were obtained from memory CD4+ T cells from PBMCs. CDR3: CASSTRTGVGYGYTF. The CDR3 bases are TGTGCCAGTAGTACCCGGACAGGGGTTGGCTATGGCTACACCTTC.